The entry below describes one TCR beta chain. What it binds is unknown. The sample originates from a study of cytomegalovirus exposure and HLA in healthy donors. The data were produced by immunoSEQ multiplex PCR, yet TCRdb's version contains in-frame clones alone and is incomplete. The table includes around 150,000 clones, approximately 86% detected once. V gave up 0 bases and J gave up 4 bases, with 9 bases separating them. Germline V gives CDR1 LGHNA, CDR2 YSLEER. The CDR3 covers 14 residues. It was the approximately 120-subject validation cohort, separate from the roughly 700-subject first cohort, to which the donors belonged. Study-level results: TCR beta chains numbering some 160 were designated cytomegalovirus-associated. In a later analysis, first-cohort TCR clusters were found to tend to co-occur in the 120 or so validation repertoires.

The sequence was collected from a woman aged 18-35 years in good health and CMV-seronegative. The chain has TRBV4-3 and TRBJ1-2, with D unclear. The sample comprised PBMCs. This CDR3 reads CASSQDSGTYGYTF. Written as DNA, the CDR3 is TGCGCCAGCAGCCAAGATAGCGGAACCTATGGCTACACCTTC.